This is a list of T cell receptor beta chains from one sample in a study of cytomegalovirus exposure and HLA in healthy donors. The assay was immunoSEQ multiplex PCR, and TCRdb's table has in-frame clones only and misses some. The sample has 130,000 or so clones; roughly 89% are singletons. The specimen was PBMCs. These receptor sequences come from a woman under 30 in good health and CMV-seronegative. Each CDR3 is given with its conserved first and last residue. Fields, in order: J gene, D gene, clone size, V gene, CDR3 DNA, CDR3 protein. D genes are given only for firm matches. Only part of the rows carry a size: once, few, many, or a class if the clone is expanded.

J: TRBJ2-5; D: -; size: -; V: TRBV28; DNA: TGTGCCAGCAGCATACAGGGAGGGGGAGAGACCCAGTACTTC; CDR3: CASSIQGGGETQYF
J: TRBJ1-1; D: -; size: -; V: TRBV28; DNA: TGTGCCAGCAGTATGAACAGGGTCATGAACACTGAAGCTTTCTTT; CDR3: CASSMNRVMNTEAFF
J: TRBJ1-2; D: TRBD1; size: -; V: TRBV10-3; DNA: TGTGCCATCAGTGAGGAAGGACAGGGACACTATGGCTACACCTTC; CDR3: CAISEEGQGHYGYTF
J: TRBJ2-2; D: -; size: -; V: TRBV6-5; DNA: TGTGCCAGCAGTTACTCGATCGGACACCGAACCGGGGAGCTGTTTTTT; CDR3: CASSYSIGHRTGELFF
J: TRBJ2-1; D: TRBD2; size: -; V: TRBV25-1; DNA: TGTGCCAGCAGTCCGGTCGGGACTAGCGGGAGAATCTTTGAGCAGTTCTTC; CDR3: CASSPVGTSGRIFEQFF
J: TRBJ2-7; D: TRBD2; size: -; V: TRBV6-5; DNA: TGTGCCAGCAGTTACTCGCCCGGGGGGGCTTACGAGCAGTACTTC; CDR3: CASSYSPGGAYEQYF
J: TRBJ2-5; D: -; size: once; V: TRBV2; DNA: TGTGCCAGCGGTGGTAGCGGAGTTGATCAAGAGACCCAGTACTTC; CDR3: CASGGSGVDQETQYF
J: TRBJ2-2; D: -; size: -; V: TRBV5-1; DNA: TGCGCCAGCAGCCCAGGGGACGTGAACACCGGGGAGCTGTTTTTT; CDR3: CASSPGDVNTGELFF
J: TRBJ2-1; D: TRBD2; size: -; V: TRBV7-9; DNA: TGTGCCAGCAGCCTGCCGGCGGGGGGGAATGAGCAGTTCTTC; CDR3: CASSLPAGGNEQFF
J: TRBJ1-6; D: TRBD1; size: -; V: TRBV5-6; DNA: TGTGCCAGCAGCTTGGGGGGACAGGGATTCTATAATTCACCCCTCCACTTT; CDR3: CASSLGGQGFYNSPLHF
J: TRBJ2-2; D: -; size: -; V: TRBV4-1; DNA: TGCGCCAGCAGCCAACCCCAGAGCGCCGGGGAGCTGTTTTTT; CDR3: CASSQPQSAGELFF
J: TRBJ1-5; D: -; size: -; V: TRBV9; DNA: TGTGCCAGCAGCGTAGGAGCAGGTAACCAGCCCCAGCATTTT; CDR3: CASSVGAGNQPQHF
J: TRBJ1-1; D: TRBD1; size: -; V: TRBV25-1; DNA: TGTGCCAGCAGTGTAGGGGGGACAGGATCCACTGAAGCTTTCTTT; CDR3: CASSVGGTGSTEAFF
J: TRBJ2-7; D: -; size: -; V: TRBV6-1; DNA: TGTGCCAGCAAAACGCTATACGAGCAGTACTTC; CDR3: CASKTLYEQYF